Listed below are T cell receptor beta chains from one sample, sequenced in a study of OX40 agonist ivuxolimab in advanced cancers. Some clones are missing from TCRdb's copy, which holds only in-frame ones; the method was immunoSEQ multiplex PCR. The data show tens of thousands of clones, 88% seen once. The sequenced sample was CD4+ or CD8+ T cells sorted from blood, obtained in a trial of the OX40 agonist ivuxolimab. These receptors originate from an adult with an advanced solid tumor such as melanoma, head and neck, liver or kidney cancer. The CDR3 runs from the conserved cysteine through the conserved F or W. A D gene is named only where the DNA matches it firmly. Size tells how often a clone was seen (once, few, many) or the class of an expanded clone, and some rows leave it out.

d_gene: .
v_gene: TRBV6-4
abundance: .
j_gene: TRBJ1-2
CDR3aa: CASRPTGLEGYTF
CDR3nt: TGTGCCAGCAGGCCGACGGGCCTGGAAGGCTACACCTTC

d_gene: .
v_gene: TRBV14
abundance: once
j_gene: TRBJ1-2
CDR3aa: CASSQNNRAYGYTF
CDR3nt: TGTGCCAGCAGCCAAAATAACAGGGCATATGGCTACACCTTC

d_gene: TRBD1
v_gene: TRBV5-4
abundance: .
j_gene: TRBJ2-7
CDR3aa: CASSSPGQGVYEQYF
CDR3nt: TGTGCCAGCAGCTCTCCGGGACAGGGAGTCTACGAGCAGTACTTC

d_gene: TRBD1
v_gene: TRBV18
abundance: .
j_gene: TRBJ1-2
CDR3aa: CASSPGGVGYGYTF
CDR3nt: TGTGCCAGCTCGCCAGGGGGCGTCGGCTATGGCTACACCTTC

d_gene: .
v_gene: TRBV2
abundance: few
j_gene: TRBJ1-1
CDR3aa: CASSNSPAGTEAFF
CDR3nt: TGTGCCAGCAGCAACAGCCCAGCCGGCACTGAAGCTTTCTTT

d_gene: .
v_gene: TRBV19
abundance: once
j_gene: TRBJ2-7
CDR3aa: CASSIGGLVGGAYEQYF
CDR3nt: TGTGCCAGTAGTATTGGAGGCCTAGTGGGGGGTGCCTACGAGCAGTACTTC

d_gene: TRBD1
v_gene: TRBV5-1
abundance: .
j_gene: TRBJ2-1
CDR3aa: CASRPGQGAGYNEQFF
CDR3nt: TGCGCCAGCAGGCCTGGACAGGGGGCGGGTTACAATGAGCAGTTCTTC

d_gene: .
v_gene: TRBV11-1
abundance: once
j_gene: TRBJ2-1
CDR3aa: CASSASRSSYNEQFF
CDR3nt: TGTGCCAGCAGCGCCTCTAGAAGCTCCTACAATGAGCAGTTCTTC

d_gene: TRBD2
v_gene: TRBV5-4
abundance: .
j_gene: TRBJ2-2
CDR3aa: CASSLLRGGNTGELFF
CDR3nt: TGTGCCAGCAGCTTGTTGCGGGGGGGCAATACCGGGGAGCTGTTTTTT

d_gene: .
v_gene: TRBV7-2
abundance: once
j_gene: TRBJ1-1
CDR3aa: CASSFTGTEAFF
CDR3nt: TGTGCCAGCAGCTTTACAGGGACTGAAGCTTTCTTT

d_gene: TRBD1
v_gene: TRBV7-2
abundance: .
j_gene: TRBJ1-1
CDR3aa: CASSPPDRLNTEAFF
CDR3nt: TGTGCCAGCAGCCCCCCGGACAGGCTGAACACTGAAGCTTTCTTT

d_gene: .
v_gene: TRBV2
abundance: .
j_gene: TRBJ1-2
CDR3aa: CASNEIRGSNYGYTF
CDR3nt: TGTGCCAGCAACGAGATCAGGGGATCTAACTATGGCTACACCTTC

d_gene: .
v_gene: TRBV2
abundance: .
j_gene: TRBJ2-5
CDR3aa: CASRTTLQETQYF
CDR3nt: TGTGCCAGCAGGACGACACTTCAAGAGACCCAGTACTTC

d_gene: TRBD1
v_gene: TRBV5-5
abundance: .
j_gene: TRBJ2-1
CDR3aa: CASSKTGVAYNEQFF
CDR3nt: TGTGCCAGCAGCAAGACAGGGGTGGCCTACAATGAGCAGTTCTTC

d_gene: .
v_gene: TRBV2
abundance: .
j_gene: TRBJ1-5
CDR3aa: CASSEEGPQHF
CDR3nt: TGTGCCAGCAGTGAAGAGGGACCCCAGCATTTT

d_gene: .
v_gene: TRBV7-2
abundance: .
j_gene: TRBJ1-1
CDR3aa: CATGAEAFF
CDR3nt: TGTGCCACAGGCGCTGAAGCTTTCTTT

d_gene: .
v_gene: TRBV11-2
abundance: .
j_gene: TRBJ1-6
CDR3aa: CASSPTGGVKSPLHF
CDR3nt: TGTGCCAGCAGCCCCACAGGAGGGGTAAAATCACCCCTCCACTTT

d_gene: .
v_gene: TRBV10-2
abundance: .
j_gene: TRBJ2-7
CDR3aa: CASRRHLKYEQYF
CDR3nt: TGCGCCAGCAGAAGACACCTGAAATACGAGCAGTACTTC

d_gene: TRBD2
v_gene: TRBV10-3
abundance: .
j_gene: TRBJ2-5
CDR3aa: CAISRLADGETQYF
CDR3nt: TGTGCCATCAGTCGACTAGCGGACGGGGAGACCCAGTACTTC

d_gene: .
v_gene: TRBV5-4
abundance: once
j_gene: TRBJ1-1
CDR3aa: CASSPAGGRTEAFF
CDR3nt: TGTGCCAGCAGCCCAGCCGGGGGGCGGACTGAAGCTTTCTTT

d_gene: TRBD1
v_gene: TRBV18
abundance: .
j_gene: TRBJ2-6
CDR3aa: CASSPNVPGQGSGANVLTF
CDR3nt: TGTGCCAGCTCACCAAACGTACCGGGACAGGGTTCTGGGGCCAACGTCCTGACTTTC

d_gene: .
v_gene: TRBV18
abundance: .
j_gene: TRBJ1-1
CDR3aa: CASSPFSGRAEAFF
CDR3nt: TGTGCCAGCTCACCATTTAGTGGACGCGCTGAAGCTTTCTTT

d_gene: .
v_gene: TRBV6-5
abundance: .
j_gene: TRBJ1-2
CDR3aa: CASSPNRDAGYTF
CDR3nt: TGTGCCAGCAGTCCGAACCGGGACGCTGGCTACACCTTC

d_gene: TRBD1
v_gene: TRBV4-2
abundance: .
j_gene: TRBJ2-7
CDR3aa: CASSQQGAYEQYF
CDR3nt: TGTGCCAGCAGCCAACAGGGGGCGTACGAGCAGTACTTC

d_gene: .
v_gene: TRBV10-1
abundance: .
j_gene: TRBJ2-2
CDR3aa: CASSESDGVSGELFF
CDR3nt: TGCGCCAGCAGTGAGTCGGATGGGGTCTCCGGGGAGCTGTTTTTT

d_gene: .
v_gene: TRBV29-1
abundance: .
j_gene: TRBJ2-2
CDR3aa: CSVGHKVGGELFF
CDR3nt: TGCAGCGTTGGACATAAGGTTGGCGGGGAGCTGTTTTTT

d_gene: .
v_gene: TRBV6-4
abundance: .
j_gene: TRBJ2-3
CDR3aa: CASSDSNYEGTQYF
CDR3nt: TGTGCCAGCAGTGACTCTAACTACGAAGGAACGCAGTATTTT

d_gene: .
v_gene: TRBV5-6
abundance: .
j_gene: TRBJ2-1
CDR3aa: CASSFLGTYSYNEQFF
CDR3nt: TGTGCCAGCAGCTTCCTTGGGACATACTCCTACAATGAGCAGTTCTTC

d_gene: TRBD1
v_gene: TRBV19
abundance: .
j_gene: TRBJ2-7
CDR3aa: CASSIGQGASEQYF
CDR3nt: TGTGCCAGTAGTATTGGACAGGGGGCCTCCGAGCAGTACTTC

d_gene: .
v_gene: TRBV28
abundance: .
j_gene: TRBJ2-7
CDR3aa: CASRGVGTPTYEQYF
CDR3nt: TGTGCCAGCAGAGGCGTCGGGACACCTACCTACGAGCAGTACTTC

d_gene: .
v_gene: TRBV28
abundance: .
j_gene: TRBJ1-2
CDR3aa: CASRSGSNYGYTF
CDR3nt: TGTGCCAGCAGGAGTGGATCTAACTATGGCTACACCTTC

d_gene: TRBD1
v_gene: TRBV19
abundance: .
j_gene: TRBJ1-1
CDR3aa: CASSNRHRGAFRGAFF
CDR3nt: TGTGCCAGTAGTAACAGGCACAGGGGAGCGTTTAGGGGAGCTTTCTTT

d_gene: .
v_gene: TRBV7-2
abundance: once
j_gene: TRBJ2-3
CDR3aa: CASSLAQEDTQYF
CDR3nt: TGTGCCAGCAGCTTAGCGCAAGAAGATACGCAGTATTTT

d_gene: .
v_gene: TRBV4-2
abundance: .
j_gene: TRBJ2-7
CDR3aa: CASSLPPADEQYF
CDR3nt: TGTGCCAGCAGCTTGCCCCCGGCGGACGAGCAGTACTTC

d_gene: .
v_gene: TRBV7-3
abundance: .
j_gene: TRBJ2-1
CDR3aa: CASSQPGAYNEQFF
CDR3nt: TGTGCCAGCAGCCAGCCAGGGGCCTACAATGAGCAGTTCTTC

d_gene: TRBD2
v_gene: TRBV6-5
abundance: .
j_gene: TRBJ2-7
CDR3aa: CASSDREGYEQYF
CDR3nt: TGTGCCAGCAGTGACCGGGAGGGCTACGAGCAGTACTTC

d_gene: .
v_gene: TRBV6-6
abundance: once
j_gene: TRBJ2-7
CDR3aa: CASSYRTDLYEQYF
CDR3nt: TGTGCCAGCAGTTACCGGACAGACCTCTACGAGCAGTACTTC

d_gene: .
v_gene: TRBV5-4
abundance: .
j_gene: TRBJ2-3
CDR3aa: CASSLKGEKDTQYF
CDR3nt: TGTGCCAGCAGCTTGAAGGGGGAGAAAGATACGCAGTATTTT

d_gene: TRBD1
v_gene: TRBV5-1
abundance: .
j_gene: TRBJ2-5
CDR3aa: CASSPGQASETQYF
CDR3nt: TGCGCCAGCAGCCCAGGACAGGCTTCAGAGACCCAGTACTTC

d_gene: TRBD1
v_gene: TRBV7-2
abundance: .
j_gene: TRBJ2-1
CDR3aa: CASSPQDRGTYNEQFF
CDR3nt: TGTGCCAGCAGCCCGCAGGACAGGGGGACCTACAATGAGCAGTTCTTC

d_gene: .
v_gene: TRBV4-1
abundance: .
j_gene: TRBJ2-3
CDR3aa: CASSQGSGTDTQYF
CDR3nt: TGCGCCAGCAGCCAAGGGTCAGGCACAGATACGCAGTATTTT

d_gene: .
v_gene: TRBV7-3
abundance: .
j_gene: TRBJ2-5
CDR3aa: CASSPDVIGTQYF
CDR3nt: TGTGCCAGCAGCCCGGACGTCATAGGGACCCAGTACTTC

d_gene: .
v_gene: TRBV29-1
abundance: .
j_gene: TRBJ1-2
CDR3aa: CSVPQVGENYGYTF
CDR3nt: TGCAGCGTTCCCCAGGTAGGAGAAAACTATGGCTACACCTTC

d_gene: TRBD2
v_gene: TRBV5-1
abundance: .
j_gene: TRBJ2-7
CDR3aa: CASSLEAGGDYEQYF
CDR3nt: TGCGCCAGCAGCTTGGAGGCGGGGGGGGACTACGAGCAGTACTTC

d_gene: TRBD2
v_gene: TRBV7-3
abundance: .
j_gene: TRBJ2-1
CDR3aa: CASSPDSGGAYNEQFF
CDR3nt: TGTGCCAGCAGCCCCGATAGCGGGGGGGCCTACAATGAGCAGTTCTTC

d_gene: .
v_gene: TRBV18
abundance: .
j_gene: TRBJ1-1
CDR3aa: CASSPQERSEAFF
CDR3nt: TGTGCCAGCTCACCACAGGAACGCTCTGAAGCTTTCTTT

d_gene: TRBD2
v_gene: TRBV29-1
abundance: once
j_gene: TRBJ2-1
CDR3aa: CSVEGGGGAYNEQFF
CDR3nt: TGCAGCGTCGAAGGTGGCGGGGGGGCCTACAATGAGCAGTTCTTC

d_gene: .
v_gene: TRBV29-1
abundance: .
j_gene: TRBJ1-1
CDR3aa: CSLLLRGNTEAFF
CDR3nt: TGCAGCTTACTGCTCAGAGGGAACACTGAAGCTTTCTTT

d_gene: TRBD2
v_gene: TRBV5-5
abundance: .
j_gene: TRBJ2-3
CDR3aa: CASWGGLSTDTQYF
CDR3nt: TGTGCCAGCTGGGGGGGACTGAGCACAGATACGCAGTATTTT

d_gene: .
v_gene: TRBV21-1
abundance: .
j_gene: TRBJ1-2
CDR3aa: CASSKGQLGPPYGYTF
CDR3nt: TGTGCCAGCAGCAAAGGCCAATTGGGCCCCCCTTATGGCTACACCTTC

d_gene: .
v_gene: TRBV5-1
abundance: .
j_gene: TRBJ1-1
CDR3aa: CASSLFSGGNTEAFF
CDR3nt: TGCGCCAGCAGCTTGTTTTCCGGAGGGAACACTGAAGCTTTCTTT

d_gene: TRBD1
v_gene: TRBV2
abundance: .
j_gene: TRBJ2-2
CDR3aa: CASSTGVGELFF
CDR3nt: TGTGCCAGCAGTACAGGGGTCGGGGAGCTGTTTTTT